This TCR beta chain was identified in a study of cytomegalovirus exposure and HLA in healthy donors. On the study more broadly: The 120 or so validation repertoires matched the roughly 700 first-cohort repertoires in platform, a later analysis reported. Regarding the study as a whole: Subsequent analysis showed first-cohort TCR clusters tending to co-occur in 120 or so validation repertoires. The authors listed approximately 160 TCR beta chains as cytomegalovirus-associated.

The donors were in the approximately 120-subject validation cohort; that cohort was separate from the roughly 700-subject first cohort. Worth noting for this clone: The antigen is unknown.

Germline lookup yields CDR1 SQVTM and CDR2 ANQGSEA. V was clipped by 4 bases and J by 6 bases; unmatched bases: 8. This CDR3 has 13 residues. Generated by immunoSEQ multiplex PCR, the TCRdb table keeps only in-frame clones and is missing some. Among 150,000 or so clones, approximately 86% were seen once, and the ten largest hold 2.7%. V and J are TRBV29-1 and TRBJ1-2; 7 nucleotides agree with TRBD1. Sequences were obtained from PBMCs. The receptor's source is a young man in good health and CMV-seropositive. The CDR3 here is CSVVATGKNGYTF. In DNA, the CDR3 is TGCAGCGTTGTCGCGACAGGGAAGAATGGCTACACCTTC.